The sequence of this T cell receptor beta chain was determined in a study of identical twins. Study observations and caveats: Compared with models, monozygotic twins showed more out-of-frame TCR alpha sharing.

TCRdb processed the 5' RACE reads anew with MiXCR; each CDR3 protein has one entry. The table lists 350,000 to 450,000 distinct CDR3 sequences, approximately 18% of them singletons, with 12% in the top ten. The table lists this clonotype with many counts. As yet, its antigen is unknown. The source material was naive T cells sorted from blood. The sequence was obtained from a man aged 50 or older in good health.

The CDR3 DNA is TGCAGCGCCGATGACAGCTACAATGAGCAGTTCTTC. This translates into CSADDSYNEQFF. The chain joins TRBV29-1 to TRBJ2-1; a weak D match, TRBD1 (5 bases). CDR3 length: 12 residues. Deletions cut 7 bases from V and 3 bases from J, with 10 bases between. Germline CDR1 reads SQVTM; CDR2 reads ANQGSEA.